These T cell receptor beta chains were read from a single sample in a study of blood T cell repertoires in COVID-19. Measured with immunoSEQ multiplex PCR; TCRdb has only the in-frame clones, and not every one. This sample carries 300,000 to 400,000 clones, around 90% of them seen once, and the ten largest clones take less than 3.5%. Material for sequencing was peripheral blood. The receptors were sampled from a human donor in a cohort sampled during active COVID-19. Each CDR3 is given with its conserved first and last residue. The order of the fields is D gene, J gene, clone size, V gene, CDR3 DNA, CDR3 protein. D genes are given only for firm matches. A clone size is listed for some rows: how often the clone was seen (once, few, many), or a class if it is expanded.

-,TRBJ2-7,-,TRBV3-1/TRBV3-2,TGTGCCAGCAGCCAAGATCCGGACGAGCAGTACTTC,CASSQDPDEQYF
TRBD2,TRBJ2-5,-,TRBV4-2,TGTGCCAGCAGCCAAGTGCCTAGCGGGAAAGAGACCCAGTACTTC,CASSQVPSGKETQYF
-,TRBJ1-5,-,TRBV6-5,TGTGCCAGTCGCGGGGGGTCGCGGCAGCCCCAGCATTTT,CASRGGSRQPQHF
-,TRBJ2-5,-,TRBV12-3/TRBV12-4,TGTGCCAGCAGTGGGGGGTCAGAGACCCAGTACTTC,CASSGGSETQYF
TRBD1,TRBJ1-4,-,TRBV4-1,TGCGCCAGCAGACAGCAGGGGGTATCTAATGAAAAACTGTTTTTT,CASRQQGVSNEKLFF
-,TRBJ2-1,-,TRBV18,TGTGCCAGCTCACCAACCGCGGGGGAGCAGTTCTTC,CASSPTAGEQFF
TRBD1,TRBJ1-5,-,TRBV19,TGTGCCAGTAGTACCAACAGGGGGGTTGGTCAGCCCCAGCATTTT,CASSTNRGVGQPQHF
-,TRBJ1-6,few,TRBV11-2,TGTGCCAGCAGCCCCCAGGGATTCATCAGCTCCTATAATTCACCCCTCCACTTT,CASSPQGFISSYNSPLHF
TRBD1,TRBJ1-6,-,TRBV28,TGTGCCAGCAGTATTAAGGACAGGGCAAACGGTTCACCCCTCCACTTT,CASSIKDRANGSPLHF
-,TRBJ1-4,-,TRBV9,TGTGCCAGCAGCGCACAGGGTCACCCTAATGAAAAACTGTTTTTT,CASSAQGHPNEKLFF
TRBD1,TRBJ1-3,-,TRBV28,TGTGCCAGCAGTACCCCCGACAGGGGAGGTGGAAACACCATATATTTT,CASSTPDRGGGNTIYF
-,TRBJ2-3,-,TRBV3-1/TRBV3-2,TGTGCCAGCAGCCAAGATGTAGCGGCGCTTAATACGCAGTATTTT,CASSQDVAALNTQYF
TRBD2,TRBJ2-7,-,TRBV3-1/TRBV3-2,TGTGCCAGCAGCCAAGATCGGTCGGGGGGGCCCTACGAGCAGTACTTC,CASSQDRSGGPYEQYF